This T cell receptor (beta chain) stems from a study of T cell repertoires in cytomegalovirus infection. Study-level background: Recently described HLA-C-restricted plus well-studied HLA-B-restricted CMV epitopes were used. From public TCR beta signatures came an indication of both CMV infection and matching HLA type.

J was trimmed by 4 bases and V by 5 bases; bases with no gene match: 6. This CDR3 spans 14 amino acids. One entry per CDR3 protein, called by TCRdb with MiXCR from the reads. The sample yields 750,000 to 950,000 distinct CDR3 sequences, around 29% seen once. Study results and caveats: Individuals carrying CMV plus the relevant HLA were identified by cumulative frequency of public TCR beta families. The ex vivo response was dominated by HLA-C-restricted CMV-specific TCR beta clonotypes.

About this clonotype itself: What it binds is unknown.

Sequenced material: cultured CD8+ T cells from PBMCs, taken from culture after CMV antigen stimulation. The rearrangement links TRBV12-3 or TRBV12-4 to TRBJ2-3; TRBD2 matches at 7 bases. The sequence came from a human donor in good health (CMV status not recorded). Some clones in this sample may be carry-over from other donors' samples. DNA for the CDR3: TGTGCCAGCAGTCGCAGGGAGGGTGCAGATACGCAGTATTTT. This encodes CASSRREGADTQYF.